This T cell receptor beta chain was found in a study of T cell responses to AZD1222 COVID-19 vaccine. This CDR3 is 14 amino acids long. The V gene's germline CDR1 is KGHSH and CDR2 LQKENI. Trimming stripped 1 base from V and 5 bases from J, with 11 bases between. Note on this clone: The antigen remains undetermined.

The study's findings and limits: Along spike, vaccine-associated CD4 TCRs were found throughout, with dominance at 160-218 and 743-854. At study baseline, merely more than 5 AZD1222 recipients were seropositive. The donor cohort was predominantly white British with a female majority, and clonal diversity may have been underestimated.

Produced via immunoSEQ multiplex PCR; TCRdb's table is partial and in-frame only. This table has 150,000 or so clones, 92% appearing once. The source of this sequence is an adult in good health. V usage is TRBV18 and J usage is TRBJ1-1; D gene uncertain. The sample here was peripheral blood, taken on day 0 of AZD1222 vaccination. CDR3 amino acids: CASSPHPGWTEAFF. DNA of the CDR3: TGTGCCAGCTCACCACATCCGGGTTGGACTGAAGCTTTCTTT.